This T cell receptor (beta chain) was observed in a study of CD8+ T cells in alopecia areata. General study points: Tofacitinib significantly reduced both scalp clonality and expanded CD8+ clones among the top 100. Lesional scalp, especially alopecia totalis/universalis, showed higher clonality than normal scalp.

Sequencing used cDNA as its template, made by extracting RNA and reverse transcribing it. Clones were sequenced by immunoSEQ multiplex PCR, and TCRdb holds only the in-frame ones, with some missing. The table shows under 350,000 clones, with 58% occurring only once. Regarding this clone: Its target is unknown.

The treatment here: oral pan-JAK inhibitor, 5-10 mg twice daily. Peripheral blood, together with lesional scalp punch biopsies, was collected from alopecia areata patients. Source: CD4+ T cells sorted from blood, taken at week 24, from a patient treated with tofacitinib. The TCR was taken from a human donor with alopecia areata.

CDR3: CASSTGQRNTGELFF. DNA for the CDR3: TGCGCCAGCAGCACGGGACAGAGGAACACCGGGGAGCTGTTTTTT. The chain has TRBV5-1 and TRBJ2-2, with 7 nucleotides matching TRBD1. This CDR3 has 15 amino acids. Germline V gives CDR1 SGHRS, CDR2 YFSETQ. V was pared by 4 bases and J by 1 base, with 4 bases of the junction left unmatched.